This T cell receptor beta chain was found in a study of human thymus T cells (dated by TCRdb to 2018 to 2020). Background on the whole study: The study used 7 or 8 infant thymus samples plus four related peripheral blood samples to characterize TCR alpha and beta repertoires. Donor ages ranged from roughly 6 to 250 days, and the cohort comprised over five male and a couple of female infants. On the study overall, not on this receptor specifically: On average, roughly 740,000 unique TCRB clonotypes were obtained from thymus samples, compared with roughly 84,000 from blood samples. The related research found that thymic TCR repertoires overlapped highly between unrelated individuals. Biased V and J gene segment usage appeared to be present in both thymic and peripheral blood repertoires.

Using the immunoSEQ multiplex PCR assay, the TCRB and TCRAD loci were amplified from a standardized quantity of quality-controlled genomic DNA. Amplicons spanned the V(D)J region at a length sufficient to cover the CDR3 and identify V and J genes. The commercial immunoSEQ service was used to sequence amplicons on an Illumina platform. From the authors' description of their analysis: Primer bias and sequencing errors were corrected as previously described, and TCRAD and TCRB were defined on the basis of the IMGT database. Repertoires were analysed with immunoSEQ Analyzer 3.0 and VDJTools, covering basic statistics, V/J segment usage, diversity estimates, rarefaction and pairwise overlap. Diversity was estimated using the Chao1, ChaoE, Efron-Thisted, Shannon and inverse Simpson indices, and was also estimated on datasets down-sampled to the size of the smallest sample. For repertoire overlap, CDR3 nucleotide sequence, V gene and J gene had to match strictly, and clustering was done by Jaccard-based multidimensional scaling. TCRdb holds this immuneACCESS table with in-frame rearrangements only. Some clones are missing; in checked studies, unresolved V genes explain under half, and the rest has no known cause. Clone size and V and J calls were adopted from that table, with D and trimming inferred from the DNA. The sample table contains tens of thousands of clones; only one count was recorded for around 96% of them. The biggest ten clones account for roughly 0.03% of the sample.

Measured from the cysteine to the phenylalanine, the CDR3 is 19 residues long. Left in the record is the CDR3 DNA by itself, 57 bases read in frame from the first base. From the germline V gene, CDR1 is LGHNA and CDR2 is YNFKEQ. The V end gives up 0 bases and the J end 2 bases, leaving 11 bases in the junction not matched to a gene. The thymus tissue came from surgical resects taken out during corrective cardiac surgery. Donors were immunologically healthy infants undergoing open corrective cardiac surgery for congenital heart defects in Finland. Thymocytes were released mechanically from tissue and stored at -70 °C as pellets of roughly 9-32 million cells. A QIAsymphony instrument was used to extract genomic DNA from the frozen cell pellets. Of note for this clone: The antigen it binds to is not known. No per-base quality is available; no much larger clone lies one base away.

The chain is made from TRBV4-2 and TRBJ2-2; 8 nucleotides in the junction match TRBD1. Material for sequencing was thymus tissue. The receptor comes from a boy less than two years old with a congenital heart defect but otherwise immunologically healthy. The DNA sequence follows: TGTGCCAGCAGCCAAGATCAGTTCTTTGGGACAGGAAACACCGGGGAGCTGTTTTTT. Protein translation: CASSQDQFFGTGNTGELFF.